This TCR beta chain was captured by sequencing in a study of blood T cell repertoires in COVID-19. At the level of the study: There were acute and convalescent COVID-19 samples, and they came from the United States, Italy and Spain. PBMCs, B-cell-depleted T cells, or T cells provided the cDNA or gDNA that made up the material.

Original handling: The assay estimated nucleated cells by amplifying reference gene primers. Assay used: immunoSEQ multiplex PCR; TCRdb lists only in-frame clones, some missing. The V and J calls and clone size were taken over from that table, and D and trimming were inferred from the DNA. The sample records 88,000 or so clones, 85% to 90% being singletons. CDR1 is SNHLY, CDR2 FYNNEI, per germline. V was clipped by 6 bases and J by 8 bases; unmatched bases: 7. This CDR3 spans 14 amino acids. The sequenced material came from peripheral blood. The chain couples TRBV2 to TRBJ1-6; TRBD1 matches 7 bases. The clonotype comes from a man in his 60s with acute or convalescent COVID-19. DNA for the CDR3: TGTGCCAGCAGACAGGGGAATGGGGATTCACCCCTCCACTTT. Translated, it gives CASRQGNGDSPLHF.